The 18 T cell receptor beta chains reported below all come from one sample, sequenced in a study of hypomethylating agent response in myelodysplastic syndrome. The table came from immunoSEQ multiplex PCR; TCRdb's copy has only in-frame clones and leaves some out. The sample lists about 10,000 clones, 83% seen once, with 3% to 4% in the top ten. The source was bone marrow, collected before or after starting hypomethylating agent treatment for myelodysplastic syndrome (not recorded which). These receptor sequences come from a human donor with myelodysplastic syndrome.

The V call is TRBV15, the J call TRBJ2-1; possibly TRBD1 or TRBD2 for D (5 bases each). There are 14 residues in the CDR3. V was pared by 5 bases and J by 4 bases, with 12 bases between. Germline assignment: CDR1 LNHNV and CDR2 YYDKDF (reference sequence). The CDR3 spells CATSPGTEYNEQFF. CDR3 bases: TGTGCCACCAGCCCCGGGACGGAGTACAATGAGCAGTTCTTC.

The V call is TRBV9, the J call TRBJ1-1, with unresolved D. The CDR3 length is 16 residues. The V end was cut by 0 bases, the J end by 6 bases, with 18 bases between. Germline values: CDR1 SGDLS, CDR2 YYNGEE. The CDR3 DNA reads TGTGCCAGCAGCGTAGCCTCAGACATCGAAGTCTCTGAAGCTTTCTTT. Translating gives CASSVASDIEVSEAFF.

Only one count was recorded for this clone. V is TRBV7-2 and J is TRBJ2-4, with D perhaps matching TRBD1 or TRBD2 (5 bases each). CDR1 SGHTA and CDR2 FQGNSA come from the germline V gene. CDR3 length equals 15 residues. Trimming left V 4 bases short and J 6 bases short, with 16 bases between. The CDR3 nucleotides read TGTGCCAGCAGCTACCCGCGAGGGGCCTTAAACATTCAGTACTTC. The encoded protein is CASSYPRGALNIQYF.

This chain uses TRBV19 with TRBJ1-2; D is undetermined. Germline lookup yields CDR1 LNHDA and CDR2 SQIVND (reference sequence). The CDR3 runs to 13 residues. Trimming took off 0 bases at V and 14 bases at J, with 16 bases between the two ends. The CDR3 protein is CASSIDPQAARTF. Written as DNA, the CDR3 is TGTGCCAGTAGTATAGACCCACAAGCAGCCAGAACCTTC.

Here the CDR3 reads CASSQTGPSSTDTQYF. CDR3 nucleotides: TGTGCCAGTAGCCAGACAGGCCCCTCTAGCACAGATACGCAGTATTTT. The chain has TRBV19 and TRBJ2-3; a possible D gene is TRBD1 (6 bases). The CDR3 has 16 amino acids. CDR1 and CDR2 (germline): LNHDA, SQIVND (reference sequence). The germline V and J ends were trimmed by 6 bases and 0 bases, with 16 bases remaining between them.

The J gene is TRBJ2-1, the V gene TRBV4-2, with D possibly matching TRBD1 (5 bases). CDR3 length: 13 amino acids. Looked up from germline, CDR1 is LGHNA and CDR2 is YNFKEQ. V shed 3 bases and J shed 6 bases, with 9 bases lying between them. CDR3 sequence reads: CASSHFRGNEQFF. The CDR3 nucleotides read TGTGCCAGCAGCCATTTTAGGGGCAATGAGCAGTTCTTC.

The genes are TRBV2 and TRBJ1-2; the D gene is possibly TRBD1 (6 bases). Germline V gene sequence: CDR1 SNHLY, CDR2 FYNNEI. The CDR3 is made up of 13 amino acids. Deletions cut 7 bases from V and 2 bases from J, with 11 bases between. CDR3 residues: CASKRRGNYGYTF. The CDR3 nucleotides are TGTGCCAGCAAAAGGAGGGGGAACTATGGCTACACCTTC.

The V and J genes are TRBV5-1 and TRBJ2-3; D gene unclear. The CDR3 length is 16 residues. V dropped 4 bases and J dropped 2 bases, with 17 bases sitting between them. Germline-derived CDR1 and CDR2 are SGHRS and YFSETQ. The CDR3 DNA sequence: TGCGCCAGCAGCCCCGGGTTATCGAAAACCACAGATACGCAGTATTTT. It encodes CASSPGLSKTTDTQYF.

The V gene is TRBV6-5, the J gene TRBJ1-2; D is perhaps TRBD1 (5 bases). CDR3 length: 13 residues. Germline lookup yields CDR1 MNHEY and CDR2 SVGAGI. V was trimmed by 5 bases and J by 4 bases, leaving 11 bases between them. As DNA, the CDR3 is TGTGCCAGCAGTCCCCCGGGGGGCTATGGCTACACCTTC. This encodes CASSPPGGYGYTF.

The sample holds one count of this clone. The chain has TRBV5-1 and TRBJ2-7, with 11 positions matching TRBD1. This CDR3 region has 14 residues. Germline-derived CDR1 and CDR2 are SGHRS and YFSETQ. V dropped 5 bases and J dropped 5; count of bases not matched to a gene: 6. CDR3 bases: TGCGCCAGCAGTCGGGACAGGGGGTCCGACGAGCAGTACTTC. This gives the protein CASSRDRGSDEQYF.

V gene TRBV7-9 combines with J gene TRBJ2-5; 13 nucleotides agree with TRBD2. There are 15 residues in the CDR3. Losses at the gene ends were 5 bases for V and 4 bases for J; bases not matched to a gene: 4. The germline CDR1 and CDR2 sequences are SEHNR and FQNEAQ (reference sequence). CDR3 bases: TGTGCCAGCAGCCGACTAGCGGGGGGACGAGAGACCCAGTACTTC. Translation gives CASSRLAGGRETQYF.

The rearrangement links TRBV9 to TRBJ1-2; 7 nucleotides match TRBD1. CDR3 length: 16 residues. Losses at the gene ends were 0 bases for V and 7 bases for J; bases not matched to a gene: 12. Germline V CDR1 and CDR2: SGDLS, YYNGEE. The CDR3 bases are TGTGCCAGCAGCGTAGGAGGGTTGACAGGGATGGGTGGCTACACCTTC. As protein: CASSVGGLTGMGGYTF.

The chain links TRBV6-1 to TRBJ2-7; the match to TRBD2 covers 7 bases. Per germline, CDR1 MNHNS and CDR2 SASEGT. V trimming: 2 bases; J trimming: 2 bases; junction bases outside the gene matches: 9. This CDR3 comprises 16 residues. The CDR3 DNA is TGTGCCAGCAGTGAAAGGGTCGGGCGGGGGACCTACGAGCAGTACTTC. Its translation is CASSERVGRGTYEQYF.

The chain is built from TRBV6-6 and TRBJ1-5; D is possibly TRBD1 (5 bases). The CDR3 runs 16 residues. The germline gives CDR1 MNHNY, CDR2 SVGAGI (reference sequence). V dropped 7 bases and J dropped 4 bases, with 20 bases sitting between them. The DNA of the CDR3 is TGTGCCAGCACCCCGTGGGCGGGGGTTGGAAATCAGCCCCAGCATTTT. It is translated as CASTPWAGVGNQPQHF.

The V and J genes are TRBV5-6 and TRBJ2-1; TRBD1 matches at 8 bases. Trimming took 0 bases from V and 7 from J; bases not matched to a gene: 12. CDR1 is SGHDT and CDR2 is YYEEEE in the germline V gene. The CDR3 consists of 17 residues. CDR3 coding DNA: TGTGCCAGCAGCTTGGCGGTAGGGCAGGGGGCTTGGAATGAGCAGTTCTTC. Translating gives CASSLAVGQGAWNEQFF.

This clone has more than one count but fewer than ten. The chain couples TRBV7-9 to TRBJ2-7, with 7 bases that match TRBD2. The CDR3 loop spans 15 amino acids. Germline trimming cut 4 bases from V and 1 base from J; bases unmatched to any gene: 7. The germline V gene has CDR1 SEHNR and CDR2 FQNEAQ (reference sequence). CDR3 protein: CASSSGLDKSYEQYF. The DNA of the CDR3 is TGTGCCAGCAGCTCCGGACTAGATAAGTCCTACGAGCAGTACTTC.

The chain employs TRBV5-4 and TRBJ2-2; 9 bases agree with TRBD2. Looked up from germline, CDR1 is SGHNT and CDR2 is YYREEE (reference sequence). V was clipped by 0 bases and J by 6 bases; unmatched bases: 0. The CDR3 loop spans 14 amino acids. CDR3 bases: TGTGCCAGCAGCTTGGGACTAGCGGCCGGGGAGCTGTTTTTT. It yields the protein CASSLGLAAGELFF.

This clone has just one count. The genes are TRBV14 and TRBJ1-2; D may be TRBD1 (6 bases). V gave up 3 bases and J gave up 10 bases, with 18 bases separating them. Germline V gene lookup returns CDR1 SGHDN and CDR2 FVKESK. The CDR3 is 14 residues long. The DNA for the CDR3 is TGTGCCAGCAGCCAGGCAGGGGTCTATCGTGACTACACCTTC. Protein: CASSQAGVYRDYTF.